This T cell receptor beta chain was identified in a study of long-term antiretroviral therapy in people with HIV. Overall study results and limits: Pre-ART expanded clones dominated the repertoire at every time point. The data indicate that diversity increased after ART but remained below transplant donor controls. Repertoires from HIV showed CDR3 length ranges narrower than those of controls.

Running of the v3.0 immunoSEQ assay took place at survey level. Sequencing efforts were directed toward roughly 40,000-55,000 T-cell genomes per sample. Sequencing used immunoSEQ multiplex PCR; TCRdb keeps in-frame clones, though not all of them. Here the sample spans about 29,000 clones, over 75% being singletons. This clone turned up a few times. As yet, its antigen is unknown. The CDR3 has 12 amino acids. In germline, CDR1 is KGHSH, CDR2 LQKENI. The V gene end was trimmed by 5 bases and the J gene end by 5 bases; junction bases not matched to a gene: 2. This receptor was identified in a man between 18 and 29 years old with HIV. The sequencing here drew on unsorted PBMCs, taken 1.5 years before starting antiretroviral therapy. The rearrangement uses TRBV18 and TRBJ2-5, with 7 nucleotides matching TRBD1. CDR3 in amino acids: CASSTGAETQYF. Written as DNA, the CDR3 is TGTGCCAGCTCAACAGGGGCCGAGACCCAGTACTTC. The full variable domain, rest sourced from reference TRBV18 and TRBJ2-5, is NAGVMQNPRHLVRRRGQEARLRCSPMKGHSHVYWYRQLPEEGLKFMVYLQKENIIDESGMPKERFSAEFPKEGPSILRIQQVVRGDSAAYFCASSTGAETQYFGPGTRLLVL.